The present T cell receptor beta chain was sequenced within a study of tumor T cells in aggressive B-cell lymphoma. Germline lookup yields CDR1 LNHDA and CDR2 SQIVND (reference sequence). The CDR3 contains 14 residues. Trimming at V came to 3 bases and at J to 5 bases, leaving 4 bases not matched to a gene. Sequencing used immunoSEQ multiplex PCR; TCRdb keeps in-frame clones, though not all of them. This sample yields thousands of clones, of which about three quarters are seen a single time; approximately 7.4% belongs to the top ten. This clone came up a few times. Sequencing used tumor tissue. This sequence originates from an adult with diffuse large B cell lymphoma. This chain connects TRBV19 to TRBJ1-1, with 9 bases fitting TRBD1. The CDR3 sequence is CASSMGQGWTEAFF. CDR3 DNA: TGTGCCAGTAGTATGGGACAGGGATGGACTGAAGCTTTCTTT.